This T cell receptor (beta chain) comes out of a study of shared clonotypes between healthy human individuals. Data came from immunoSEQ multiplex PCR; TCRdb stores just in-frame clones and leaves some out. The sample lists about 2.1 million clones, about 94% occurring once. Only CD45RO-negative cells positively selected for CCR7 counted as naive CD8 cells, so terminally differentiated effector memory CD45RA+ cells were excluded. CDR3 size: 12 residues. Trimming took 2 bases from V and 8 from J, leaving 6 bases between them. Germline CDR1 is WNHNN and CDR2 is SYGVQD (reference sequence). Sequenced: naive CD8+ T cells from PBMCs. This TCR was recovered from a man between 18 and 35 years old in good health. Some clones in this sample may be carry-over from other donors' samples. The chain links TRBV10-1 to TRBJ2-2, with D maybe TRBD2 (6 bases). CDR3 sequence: CASSEAGGELFF. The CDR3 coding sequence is TGCGCCAGCAGTGAGGCGGGAGGGGAGCTGTTTTTT.